A single sample is the source of the 26 T cell receptor beta chains below, sequenced in a study of T cell repertoires in cytomegalovirus infection. One entry per CDR3 protein, called by TCRdb with MiXCR from the reads. The table has 20,000 to 30,000 distinct CDR3 sequences, 20% to 25% seen once. Their recognized antigens are unknown. Here the sequenced sample was CD8+ T cells from cultured PBMCs, taken from culture after CMV antigen stimulation. These receptor sequences come from a human donor in good health (CMV status not recorded). Some clones in this sample may be carry-over from other donors' samples.

This clonotype occurred many times. The rearrangement uses TRBV12-3 or TRBV12-4 and TRBJ1-2, with D perhaps matching TRBD1 (5 bases). The length of the CDR3 is 17 residues. V lost 6 bases, J lost 3 bases, and 23 bases lay in between. The CDR3 DNA sequence: TGTGCCAGCAGCTCCACCGGGGGGGGGAGGGCGTACTATGGCTACACCTTC. Translating it yields CASSSTGGGRAYYGYTF.

This clonotype appeared a few times. The J gene is TRBJ2-5, the V gene TRBV7-9; a possible D gene is TRBD2 (5 bases). Germline CDR1 is SEHNR and CDR2 is FQNEAQ (reference sequence). This CDR3 comprises 13 residues. V was clipped by 8 bases and J by 4 bases, with 14 bases between them. Here the CDR3 reads CASLRGDRETQYF. The CDR3 nucleotides are TGTGCCAGCCTTCGGGGTGATCGAGAGACCCAGTACTTC.

This chain joins TRBV20-1 and TRBJ2-1, with no clear D. CDR1 is DFQATT, CDR2 SNEGSKA, per germline (reference sequence). The length of the CDR3 is 14 residues. The V and J ends lost 3 bases and 5 bases respectively, with 14 bases between them. The CDR3 coding sequence is TGCAGTGCTAGTGAGAAGGGCCTCAACAATGAGCAGTTCTTC. Residues: CSASEKGLNNEQFF.

The chain links TRBV24-1 to TRBJ2-2; a weak D match, TRBD1 (6 bases). V was trimmed by 7 bases and J by 2 bases, leaving 10 bases between them. Germline V gene data show CDR1 as KGHDR and CDR2 as SFDVKD. This CDR3 spans 14 amino acids. DNA for the CDR3: TGTGCCACCAGGGCGGACAGTAACACCGGGGAGCTGTTTTTT. This sequence encodes CATRADSNTGELFF.

This clonotype showed up many times. The chain is built from TRBV7-6 and TRBJ1-6; D gene uncertain. Looked up from germline, CDR1 is SGHVS and CDR2 is FNYEAQ. V lost 4 bases to trimming and J lost 4 bases, with 14 bases between them. CDR3 size: 16 residues. The CDR3 bases are TGTGCCAGCAGCTCGAACGACCACTTTTATAATTCACCCCTCCACTTT. Translating gives CASSSNDHFYNSPLHF.

The chain combines TRBV7-6 with TRBJ1-2; 7 bases are a match to TRBD1. Germline V gene data show CDR1 as SGHVS and CDR2 as FNYEAQ. The V and J ends lost 2 bases and 7 bases, in that order; junction bases with no gene match: 4. The CDR3 is 13 amino acids. CDR3 DNA sequence: TGTGCCAGCAGCTTAAACAGGGGATCTGGCTACACCTTC. This sequence encodes CASSLNRGSGYTF.

Only a few counts were recorded for this clonotype. The chain carries TRBV6-1 and TRBJ2-7; 9 nucleotides line up with TRBD1. The germline V gene encodes CDR1 MNHNS and CDR2 SASEGT. Trimming at V came to 10 bases and at J to 4 bases, leaving 5 bases not matched to a gene. The CDR3 is 12 amino acids. The CDR3 spells CATGQGRYEQYF. The DNA of the CDR3 is TGTGCCACCGGACAGGGGAGGTACGAGCAGTACTTC.

This clonotype was recorded many times. V usage is TRBV15 and J usage is TRBJ2-7; D is unclear. Germline CDR1 is LNHNV and CDR2 is YYDKDF (reference sequence). V gave up 6 bases and J gave up 0 bases, with 6 bases separating them. The CDR3 totals 12 residues. CDR3 sequence: CATSLNSYEQYF. As DNA, the CDR3 is TGTGCCACCAGTCTGAACTCCTACGAGCAGTACTTC.

Ten or more counts support this clonotype. The genes are TRBV7-2 and TRBJ1-4, with 9 nucleotides matching TRBD1. J was trimmed by 6 bases and V by 1 base; bases with no gene match: 3. Germline V gene lookup returns CDR1 SGHTA and CDR2 FQGNSA. CDR3 length equals 15 residues. CDR3 loop: CASSLVQGADEKLFF. The CDR3 bases are TGTGCCAGCAGCTTAGTACAGGGGGCAGATGAAAAACTGTTTTTT.

This chain links TRBV29-1 with TRBJ1-1, with D possibly TRBD1 on 5 matching bases. This CDR3 is 13 amino acids long. Deletions cut 3 bases from V and 3 bases from J, with 11 bases between. The germline CDR1 and CDR2 sequences are SQVTM and ANQGSEA. DNA for the CDR3: TGCAGCGTTGAGGGGGACCGCGACACTGAAGCTTTCTTT. This sequence encodes CSVEGDRDTEAFF.

This clonotype was detected many times. The V gene is TRBV7-2, the J gene TRBJ1-6; D not certain. Trimming removed 5 bases from V and 6 bases from J, with 11 bases in between. The length of the CDR3 is 14 residues. Germline loops: CDR1 SGHTA, CDR2 FQGNSA. Here the CDR3 reads CASSPYQTNSPLHF. CDR3 DNA: TGTGCCAGCAGCCCGTACCAGACTAATTCACCCCTCCACTTT.

The rearrangement joins TRBV3-1 to TRBJ2-1; D may match TRBD1 or TRBD2 (5 bases each). Germline V gene lookup returns CDR1 LGHDT and CDR2 YNNKEL (reference sequence). The CDR3 loop spans 13 amino acids. Trimming removed 1 base at V and 6 bases at J, with 7 bases between. CDR3 in DNA: TGTGCCAGCAGCCAAGGGGGGACCAATGAGCAGTTCTTC. Its protein is CASSQGGTNEQFF.

This clonotype appeared a single time. The junction departs from germline at one end; a sequencing error may be responsible. The gene calls are TRBV4-1 and TRBJ1-5; D is ambiguous. The CDR3 extends over 12 amino acids. The germline gives CDR1 MGHRA, CDR2 YSYEKL. The CDR3 DNA reads as TGTGCCAGCAGCCAAGACGCTCAGCCCCAGCATTTT. Translating gives CASSQDAQPQHF.

The table lists this clonotype with a few counts. The V and J genes are TRBV7-2 and TRBJ2-3, with TRBD1 matching 7 bases. This CDR3 has 13 amino acids. Germline V gene lookup returns CDR1 SGHTA and CDR2 FQGNSA. Unmatched junction bases numbered 6, after V lost 8 bases and J lost 4 bases. The CDR3 DNA follows: TGTGCCAGCCAAGCAGGGGGTGCAGATACGCAGTATTTT. Residues: CASQAGGADTQYF.

This clonotype was recorded a few times. The rearrangement uses TRBV7-9 and TRBJ1-1; D is unclear. Trimming took 1 base from V and 4 from J, leaving 10 bases between them. Germline CDR1 reads SEHNR; CDR2 reads FQNEAQ (reference sequence). The CDR3 spans 14 residues. The CDR3 reads CASSLDQRATEAFF. The CDR3 region has the DNA TGTGCCAGCAGCTTAGACCAAAGGGCCACTGAAGCTTTCTTT.

The table lists this clonotype with many counts. The chain has TRBV7-9 and TRBJ1-1, with D uncertain. This CDR3 region has 11 residues. CDR1 and CDR2 (germline): SEHNR, FQNEAQ (reference sequence). V was cut by 3 bases and J by 8 bases, with 7 bases left in between. The CDR3 region is CASSFAAEAFF. For the CDR3, the DNA is TGTGCCAGCAGCTTTGCAGCCGAAGCTTTCTTT.

This clonotype was counted at least ten times. This chain connects TRBV7-9 to TRBJ2-7, with D possibly TRBD2 on 6 matching bases. CDR3 length: 13 residues. Germline assignment: CDR1 SEHNR and CDR2 FQNEAQ (reference sequence). Trimming took 5 bases from V and 3 from J, leaving 11 bases between them. CDR3 in DNA: TGTGCCAGCAGCCCCGGAGGGCTCTACGAGCAGTACTTC. The encoded protein is CASSPGGLYEQYF. The variable domain in full, with the rest retrieved from reference TRBV7-9 and TRBJ2-7, is DTGVSQNPRHKITKRGQNVTFRCDPISEHNRLYWYRQTLGQGPEFLTYFQNEAQLEKSRLLSDRFSAERPKGSFSTLEIQRTEQGDSAMYLCASSPGGLYEQYFGPGTRLTVT.

This chain joins TRBV6-5 and TRBJ1-4; 12 positions match TRBD1. CDR1 and CDR2 (germline): MNHEY, SVGAGI. The CDR3 loop spans 15 amino acids. V lost 6 bases, J lost 8 bases, and 7 bases stayed unmatched. CDR3 sequence (DNA): TGTGCCAGCAGACAAGGGACAGGGGGCTTCGAAAAACTGTTTTTT. Encoded protein: CASRQGTGGFEKLFF.

The chain recombines TRBV7-6 with TRBJ2-1; 10 bases are shared with TRBD1. Looked up from germline, CDR1 is SGHVS and CDR2 is FNYEAQ. Germline trimming cut 1 base from V and 2 bases from J; bases unmatched to any gene: 2. The CDR3 sequence is 16 residues long. CDR3: CASSLGTGGPYNEQFF. The CDR3, as DNA: TGTGCCAGCAGCTTAGGGACAGGGGGACCCTACAATGAGCAGTTCTTC.

This clonotype was counted between two and nine times. This sequence joins TRBV4-2 and TRBJ2-1; D is perhaps TRBD2 (5 bases). The V end lost 4 bases, the J end lost 5 bases, and 18 bases lay between the germline ends. Germline CDR1 and CDR2: LGHNA and YNFKEQ. There are 16 residues in the CDR3. CDR3 region: CASSRLLDGLNNEQFF. The CDR3 DNA reads TGTGCCAGCAGCCGCCTTCTAGACGGACTGAACAATGAGCAGTTCTTC.

The chain links TRBV12-3 or TRBV12-4 to TRBJ1-2; D is possibly TRBD1 (5 bases). Trimming stripped 4 bases from V and 5 bases from J, with 14 bases between. The CDR3 totals 14 residues. CDR3 loop: CASSSRPGSYGYTF. Here the CDR3 DNA reads TGTGCCAGCAGTTCGAGGCCAGGGTCTTATGGCTACACCTTC.

The chain links TRBV5-6 to TRBJ2-7, with D hard to call. From germline, CDR1 is SGHDT and CDR2 YYEEEE. The length of the CDR3 is 15 residues. Deletions cut 3 bases from V and 6 bases from J, with 19 bases between. In nucleotides, the CDR3 is TGTGCCAGCAGCTCAGAGGTGATAAGAACAGTCGAGCAGTACTTC. Its translation is CASSSEVIRTVEQYF. The full variable domain, completed using reference TRBV5-6 and TRBJ2-7, is DAGVTQSPTHLIKTRGQQVTLRCSPKSGHDTVSWYQQALGQGPQFIFQYYEEEERQRGNFPDRFSGHQFPNYSSELNVNALLLGDSALYLCASSSEVIRTVEQYFGPGTRLTVT.

The chain has TRBV5-4 and TRBJ1-4, with 8 bases aligning to TRBD1. CDR1 SGHNT and CDR2 YYREEE come from the germline V gene (reference sequence). After removal of 5 bases from V and 7 bases from J, the junction contained 7 bases not matched to a gene. This CDR3 contains 14 residues. CDR3: CASRSDRGVEKLFF. CDR3 nucleotides: TGTGCCAGCAGATCAGACAGGGGCGTTGAAAAACTGTTTTTT.

This chain joins TRBV2 and TRBJ1-6, with D perhaps TRBD1 (5 bases). Germline CDR1 and CDR2: SNHLY and FYNNEI. The CDR3 consists of 17 residues. The V end was cut by 5 bases, the J end by 0 bases, with 14 bases between. CDR3 sequence (DNA): TGTGCCAGCAGTAACAGCCAGGGAGTCTCCTATAATTCACCCCTCCACTTT. This encodes CASSNSQGVSYNSPLHF.

This clonotype was seen a few times. The rearrangement uses TRBV3-1 and TRBJ2-3; D is unresolved. Germline V gene lookup returns CDR1 LGHDT and CDR2 YNNKEL (reference sequence). The CDR3 spans 14 residues. The V end lost 1 base, the J end lost 2 bases, and 7 bases lay between the germline ends. The CDR3 spells CASSQGEVTDTQYF. The DNA for the CDR3 is TGTGCCAGCAGCCAAGGGGAAGTCACAGATACGCAGTATTTT.

J is TRBJ2-3 and V is TRBV10-3; D is unclear. Germline V gives CDR1 ENHRY, CDR2 SYGVKD. V lost 2 bases, J lost 2 bases, and 14 bases lay in between. There are 16 residues in the CDR3. The CDR3 bases are TGTGCCATCAGTGAGCCGGATTTGCCCCACACAGATACGCAGTATTTT. Translation gives CAISEPDLPHTDTQYF.